This T cell receptor beta chain is from a study of blood T cells in healthy people across ages. Study-level results: Changes seen in expanded clonotypes were possibly confounded by donor CMV status left unknown.

The authors ran a second PCR of roughly 6 to 12 cycles using a sample-barcoded 5' primer and a J-beta primer mix. A template-switch adaptor containing 12 random nucleotides labeled each cDNA molecule. TCRdb recomputed calls from the 5' RACE reads with MiXCR, one row per CDR3 protein. The repertoire consists of about 940,000 distinct CDR3 sequences, with roughly 43% occurring once and the leading ten covering 13%. The V gene's germline CDR1 is MNHNS and CDR2 SASEGT. This CDR3 is built from 15 residues. V was clipped by 4 bases and J by 0 bases, with 11 bases between them. As for this clonotype: The antigen is not known.

Sequenced material: blood. This TCR derives from a man aged 25-45 years in good health. The gene calls are TRBV6-1 and TRBJ2-3; D gene uncertain. CDR3 DNA sequence: TGTGCCAGCAGTGCACTATTTTCTAGCACAGATACGCAGTATTTT. Encoded protein: CASSALFSSTDTQYF.